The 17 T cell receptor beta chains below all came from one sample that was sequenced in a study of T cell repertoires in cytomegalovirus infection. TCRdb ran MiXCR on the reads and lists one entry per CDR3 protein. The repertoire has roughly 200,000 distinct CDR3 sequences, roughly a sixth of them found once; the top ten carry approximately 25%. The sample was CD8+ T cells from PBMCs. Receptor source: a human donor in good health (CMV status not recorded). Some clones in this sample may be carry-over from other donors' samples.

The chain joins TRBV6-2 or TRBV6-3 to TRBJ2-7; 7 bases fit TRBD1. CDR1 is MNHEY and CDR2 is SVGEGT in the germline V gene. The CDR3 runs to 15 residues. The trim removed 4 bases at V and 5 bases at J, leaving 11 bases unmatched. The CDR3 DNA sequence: TGTGCCAGCAGTTTCCTTAGGACAGGCCCGGACGAGCAGTACTTC. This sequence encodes CASSFLRTGPDEQYF.

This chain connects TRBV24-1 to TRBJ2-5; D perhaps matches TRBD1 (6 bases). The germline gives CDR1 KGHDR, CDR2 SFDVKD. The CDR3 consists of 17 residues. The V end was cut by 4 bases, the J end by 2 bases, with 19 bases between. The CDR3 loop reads CATSEGLRTASQETQYF. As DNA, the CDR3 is TGTGCCACCAGTGAGGGCCTACGGACAGCCTCTCAAGAGACCCAGTACTTC.

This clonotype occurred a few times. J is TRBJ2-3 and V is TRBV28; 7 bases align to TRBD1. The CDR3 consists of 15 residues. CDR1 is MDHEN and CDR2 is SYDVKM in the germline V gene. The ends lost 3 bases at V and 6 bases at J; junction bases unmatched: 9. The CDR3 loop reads CASSFTGAYMDTQYF. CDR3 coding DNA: TGTGCCAGCAGTTTTACAGGGGCCTACATGGATACGCAGTATTTT.

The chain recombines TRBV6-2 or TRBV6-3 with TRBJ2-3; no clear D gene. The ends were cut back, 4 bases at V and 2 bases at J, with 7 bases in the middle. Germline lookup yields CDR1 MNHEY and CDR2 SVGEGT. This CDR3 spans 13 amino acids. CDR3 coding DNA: TGTGCCAGCAGTTCCGCCTACACAGATACGCAGTATTTT. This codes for CASSSAYTDTQYF.

The CDR3 reads CASSWIRKGAYEQYF. The CDR3 bases are TGTGCCAGCAGCTGGATCCGTAAGGGGGCCTACGAGCAGTACTTC. This chain links TRBV11-2 with TRBJ2-7; D is perhaps TRBD1 (6 bases). V was pared by 4 bases and J by 2 bases, with 15 bases between. CDR3 length: 15 amino acids. Germline lookup yields CDR1 SGHAT and CDR2 FQNNGV. The full variable domain, in which reference TRBV11-2 and TRBJ2-7 provide the parts outside the CDR3, is EAGVAQSPRYKIIEKRQSVAFWCNPISGHATLYWYQQILGQGPKLLIQFQNNGVVDDSQLPKDRFSAERLKGVDSTLKIQPAKLEDSAVYLCASSWIRKGAYEQYFGPGTRLTVT.

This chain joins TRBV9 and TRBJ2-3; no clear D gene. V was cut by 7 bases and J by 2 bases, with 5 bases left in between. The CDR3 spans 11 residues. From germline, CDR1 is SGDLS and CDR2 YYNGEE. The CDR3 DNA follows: TGTGCCAGCGGGTACACAGATACGCAGTATTTT. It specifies CASGYTDTQYF.

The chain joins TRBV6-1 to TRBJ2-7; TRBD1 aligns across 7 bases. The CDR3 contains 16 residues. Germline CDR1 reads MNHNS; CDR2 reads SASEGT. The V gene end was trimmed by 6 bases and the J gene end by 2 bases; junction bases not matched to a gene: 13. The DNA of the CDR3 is TGTGCCAGCAGAAGCGACGGGACAGTGGGCACCTACGAGCAGTACTTC. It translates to CASRSDGTVGTYEQYF.

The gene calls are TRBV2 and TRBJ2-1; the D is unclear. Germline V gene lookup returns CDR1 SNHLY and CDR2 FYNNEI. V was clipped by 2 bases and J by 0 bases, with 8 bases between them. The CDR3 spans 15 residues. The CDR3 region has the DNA TGTGCCAGCAGTGAAAGCAGAAACTCCTACAATGAGCAGTTCTTC. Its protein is CASSESRNSYNEQFF.

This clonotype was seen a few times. The chain's CDR3 is CASSQVAGGYNEQFF. CDR3 bases: TGCGCCAGCAGCCAAGTAGCGGGGGGGTACAATGAGCAGTTCTTC. The J gene is TRBJ2-1, the V gene TRBV4-3; TRBD2 agrees at 11 bases. This CDR3 has 15 residues. V shed 1 base and J 4 bases; nucleotides not matched to a gene: 0. The V gene's germline CDR1 is LGHNA and CDR2 YSLEER.

The CDR3 DNA reads as TGTGCCATCACCGGGGGGACAGGGCTCACCGGGGAGCTGTTTTTT. Its translation is CAITGGTGLTGELFF. The genes are TRBV10-3 and TRBJ2-2, with TRBD1 identical over 9 bases. CDR1 and CDR2 from the germline V gene are ENHRY and SYGVKD. The CDR3 has 15 amino acids. V shed 7 bases, J shed 4 bases, and the junction held 7 bases outside the gene matches.

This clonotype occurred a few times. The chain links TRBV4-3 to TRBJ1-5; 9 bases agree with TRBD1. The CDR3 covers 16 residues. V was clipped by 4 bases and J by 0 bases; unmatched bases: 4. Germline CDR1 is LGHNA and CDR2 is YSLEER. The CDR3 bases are TGCGCCAGCAGCCGGGACAGGGCGGGTAGCAATCAGCCCCAGCATTTT. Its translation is CASSRDRAGSNQPQHF.

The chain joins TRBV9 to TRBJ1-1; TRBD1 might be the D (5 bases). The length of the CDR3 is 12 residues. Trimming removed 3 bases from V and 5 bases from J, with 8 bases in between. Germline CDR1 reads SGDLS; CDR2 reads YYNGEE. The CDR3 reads CASSADNTEAFF. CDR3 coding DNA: TGTGCCAGCAGCGCGGACAATACTGAAGCTTTCTTT. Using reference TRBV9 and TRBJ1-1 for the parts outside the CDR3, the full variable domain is DSGVTQTPKHLITATGQRVTLRCSPRSGDLSVYWYQQSLDQGLQFLIQYYNGEERAKGNILERFSAQQFPDLHSELNLSSLELGDSALYFCASSADNTEAFFGQGTRLTVV.

The CDR3, as DNA: TGCGCCAGCAGCCAAATAGGGGTTAACACTGAAGCTTTCTTT. Its translation: CASSQIGVNTEAFF. The rearrangement joins TRBV4-1 to TRBJ1-1, with TRBD1 as a possible D gene (5 bases). V was clipped by 2 bases and J by 2 bases, with 9 bases between them. This CDR3 is built from 14 residues. Germline V lookup: CDR1 MGHRA, CDR2 YSYEKL.

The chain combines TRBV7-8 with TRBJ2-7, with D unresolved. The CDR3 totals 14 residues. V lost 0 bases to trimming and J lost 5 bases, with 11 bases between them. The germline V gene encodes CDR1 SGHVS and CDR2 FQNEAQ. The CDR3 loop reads CASSLAPGGNEQYF. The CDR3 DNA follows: TGTGCCAGCAGCTTAGCTCCGGGTGGCAACGAGCAGTACTTC.

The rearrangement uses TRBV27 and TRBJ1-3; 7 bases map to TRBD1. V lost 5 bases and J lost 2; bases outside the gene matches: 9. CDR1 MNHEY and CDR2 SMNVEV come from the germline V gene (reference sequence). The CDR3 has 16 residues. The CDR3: CASSESTGWPGNTIYF. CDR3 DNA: TGTGCCAGCAGTGAATCGACAGGGTGGCCTGGAAACACCATATATTTT.

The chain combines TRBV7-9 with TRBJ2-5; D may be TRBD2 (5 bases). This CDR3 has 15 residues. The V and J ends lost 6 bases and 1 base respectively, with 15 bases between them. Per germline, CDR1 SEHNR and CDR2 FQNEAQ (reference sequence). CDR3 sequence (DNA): TGTGCCAGCAGAGCAGATCCCCGGGGCCAAGAGACCCAGTACTTC. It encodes CASRADPRGQETQYF.

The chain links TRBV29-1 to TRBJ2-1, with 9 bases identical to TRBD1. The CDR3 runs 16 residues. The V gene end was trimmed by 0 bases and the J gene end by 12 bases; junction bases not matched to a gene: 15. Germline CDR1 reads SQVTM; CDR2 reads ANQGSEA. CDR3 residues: CSVEDPRDRDLFGQFF. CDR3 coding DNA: TGCAGCGTTGAAGACCCGAGGGACAGGGACCTTTTTGGGCAGTTCTTC.